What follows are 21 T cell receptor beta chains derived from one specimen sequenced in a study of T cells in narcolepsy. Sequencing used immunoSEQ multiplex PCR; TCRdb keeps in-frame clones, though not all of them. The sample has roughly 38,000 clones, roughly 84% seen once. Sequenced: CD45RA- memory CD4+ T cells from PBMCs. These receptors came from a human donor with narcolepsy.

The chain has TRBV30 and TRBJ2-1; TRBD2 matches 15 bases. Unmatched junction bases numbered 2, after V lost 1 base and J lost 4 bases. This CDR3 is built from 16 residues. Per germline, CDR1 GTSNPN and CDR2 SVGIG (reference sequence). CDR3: CAWSAGLAGGYNEQFF. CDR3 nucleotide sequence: TGTGCCTGGAGTGCCGGACTAGCGGGGGGGTACAATGAGCAGTTCTTC.

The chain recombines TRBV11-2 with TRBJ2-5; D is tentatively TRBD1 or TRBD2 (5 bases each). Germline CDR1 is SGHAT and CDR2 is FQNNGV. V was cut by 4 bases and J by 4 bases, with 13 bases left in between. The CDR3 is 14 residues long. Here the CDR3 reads CASSSVRGGETQYF. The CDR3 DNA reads TGTGCCAGCAGCTCCGTCCGGGGCGGAGAGACCCAGTACTTC.

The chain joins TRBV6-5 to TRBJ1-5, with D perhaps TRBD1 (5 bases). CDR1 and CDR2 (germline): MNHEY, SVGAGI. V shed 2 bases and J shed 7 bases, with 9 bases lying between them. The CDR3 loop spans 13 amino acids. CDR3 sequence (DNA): TGTGCCAGCAGTTACCAGGGAAGACAGCCCCAGCATTTT. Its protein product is CASSYQGRQPQHF.

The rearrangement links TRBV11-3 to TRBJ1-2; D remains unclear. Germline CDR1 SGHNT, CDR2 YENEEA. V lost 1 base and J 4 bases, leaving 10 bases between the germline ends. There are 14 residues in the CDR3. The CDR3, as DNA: TGTGCCAGCAGCTTAGTCCCTGGGAGCTATGGCTACACCTTC. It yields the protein CASSLVPGSYGYTF.

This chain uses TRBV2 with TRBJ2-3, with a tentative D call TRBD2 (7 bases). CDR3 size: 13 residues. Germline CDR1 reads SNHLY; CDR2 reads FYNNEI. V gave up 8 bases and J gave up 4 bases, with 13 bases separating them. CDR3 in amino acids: CASLEGGADTQYF. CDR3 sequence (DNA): TGTGCCAGCCTTGAGGGGGGGGCAGATACGCAGTATTTT.

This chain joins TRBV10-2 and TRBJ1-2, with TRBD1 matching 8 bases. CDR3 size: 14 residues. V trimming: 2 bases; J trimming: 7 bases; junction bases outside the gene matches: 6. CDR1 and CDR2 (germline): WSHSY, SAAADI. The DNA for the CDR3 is TGCGCCAGCAGTGAGACAGGGGGAATTGCTGGCTACACCTTC. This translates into CASSETGGIAGYTF.

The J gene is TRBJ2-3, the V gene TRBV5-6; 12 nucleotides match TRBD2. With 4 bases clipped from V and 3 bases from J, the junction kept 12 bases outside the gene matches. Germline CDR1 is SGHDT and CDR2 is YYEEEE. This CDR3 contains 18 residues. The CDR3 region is CASSRSLAGGPRTDTQYF. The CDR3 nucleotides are TGTGCCAGCAGCCGCTCTCTAGCGGGGGGGCCTAGAACAGATACGCAGTATTTT.

The CDR3 DNA reads as TGCGCCAGCATGGGTACAGCTAGCAATGAGCAGTTCTTC. Its translation is CASMGTASNEQFF. The rearrangement uses TRBV10-2 and TRBJ2-1, with D hard to call. CDR3 length: 13 residues. Trimming left V 7 bases short and J 6 bases short, with 13 bases between. The V gene's germline CDR1 is WSHSY and CDR2 SAAADI.

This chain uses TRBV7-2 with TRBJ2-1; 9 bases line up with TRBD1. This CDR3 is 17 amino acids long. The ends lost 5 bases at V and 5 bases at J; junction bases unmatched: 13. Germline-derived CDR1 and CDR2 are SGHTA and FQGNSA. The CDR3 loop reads CASSPGTGFFEDNEQFF. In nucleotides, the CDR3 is TGTGCCAGCAGCCCCGGGACAGGGTTTTTTGAGGACAATGAGCAGTTCTTC.

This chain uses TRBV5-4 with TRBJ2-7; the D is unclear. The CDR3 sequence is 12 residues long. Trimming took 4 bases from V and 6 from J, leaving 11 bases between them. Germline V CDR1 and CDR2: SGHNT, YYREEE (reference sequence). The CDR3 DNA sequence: TGTGCCAGCAGCCCAGACATCGGCGAGCAGTACTTC. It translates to CASSPDIGEQYF.

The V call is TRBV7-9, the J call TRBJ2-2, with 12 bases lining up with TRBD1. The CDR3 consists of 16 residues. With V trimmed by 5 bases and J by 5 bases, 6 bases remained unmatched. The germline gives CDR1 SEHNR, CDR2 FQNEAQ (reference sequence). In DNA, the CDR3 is TGTGCCAGCAGCCAGGGACAGGGGGCGCAAACCGGGGAGCTGTTTTTT. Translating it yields CASSQGQGAQTGELFF.

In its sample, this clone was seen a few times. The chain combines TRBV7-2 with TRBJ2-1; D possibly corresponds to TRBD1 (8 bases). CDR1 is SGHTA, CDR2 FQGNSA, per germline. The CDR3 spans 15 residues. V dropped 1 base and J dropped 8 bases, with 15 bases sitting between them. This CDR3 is CASSLDRGGFYEQFF. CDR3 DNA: TGTGCCAGCAGCTTAGACAGGGGGGGATTTTATGAGCAGTTCTTC.

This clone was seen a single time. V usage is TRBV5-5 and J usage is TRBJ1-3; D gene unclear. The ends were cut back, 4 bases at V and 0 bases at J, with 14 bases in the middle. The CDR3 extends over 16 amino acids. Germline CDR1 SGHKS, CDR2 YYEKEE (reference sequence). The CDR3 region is CASSLPRSTSGNTIYF. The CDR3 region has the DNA TGTGCCAGCAGCCTCCCCCGAAGTACCTCTGGAAACACCATATATTTT.

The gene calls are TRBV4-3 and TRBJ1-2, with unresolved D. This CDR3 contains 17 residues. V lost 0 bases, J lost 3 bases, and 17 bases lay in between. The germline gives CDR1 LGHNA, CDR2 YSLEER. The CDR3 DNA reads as TGCGCCAGCAGCCAAGAAAGCCTAGCTAATAGGGACTATGGCTACACCTTC. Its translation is CASSQESLANRDYGYTF.

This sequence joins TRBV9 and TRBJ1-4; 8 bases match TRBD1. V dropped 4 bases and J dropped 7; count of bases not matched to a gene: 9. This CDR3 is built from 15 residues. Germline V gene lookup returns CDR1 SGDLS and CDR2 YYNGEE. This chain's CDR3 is CASSSEPDRAEKLFF. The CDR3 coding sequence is TGTGCCAGCAGCTCAGAGCCGGACAGGGCTGAAAAACTGTTTTTT.

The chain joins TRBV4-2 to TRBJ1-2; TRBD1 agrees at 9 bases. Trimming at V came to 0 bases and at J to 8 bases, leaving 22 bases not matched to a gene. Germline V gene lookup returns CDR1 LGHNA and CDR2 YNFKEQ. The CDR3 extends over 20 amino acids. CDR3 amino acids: CASSQDVPGQGDPQRKGYTF. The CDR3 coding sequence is TGTGCCAGCAGCCAAGACGTGCCGGGACAGGGTGATCCCCAGAGGAAGGGCTACACCTTC.

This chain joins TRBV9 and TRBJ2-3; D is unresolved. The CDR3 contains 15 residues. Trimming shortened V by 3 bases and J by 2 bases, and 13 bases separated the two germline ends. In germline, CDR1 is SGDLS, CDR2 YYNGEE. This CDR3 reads CASSGLVGLTDTQYF. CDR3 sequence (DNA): TGTGCCAGCAGCGGTCTAGTGGGCCTCACAGATACGCAGTATTTT.

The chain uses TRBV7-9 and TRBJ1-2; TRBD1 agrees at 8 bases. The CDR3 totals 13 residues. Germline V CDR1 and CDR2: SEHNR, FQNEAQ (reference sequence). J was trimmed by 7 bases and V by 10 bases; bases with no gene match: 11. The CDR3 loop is CAIIGQGSAGYTF. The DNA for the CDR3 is TGTGCCATCATTGGACAGGGATCTGCTGGCTACACCTTC. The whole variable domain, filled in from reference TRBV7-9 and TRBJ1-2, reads DTGVSQNPRHKITKRGQNVTFRCDPISEHNRLYWYRQTLGQGPEFLTYFQNEAQLEKSRLLSDRFSAERPKGSFSTLEIQRTEQGDSAMYLCAIIGQGSAGYTFGSGTRLTVV.

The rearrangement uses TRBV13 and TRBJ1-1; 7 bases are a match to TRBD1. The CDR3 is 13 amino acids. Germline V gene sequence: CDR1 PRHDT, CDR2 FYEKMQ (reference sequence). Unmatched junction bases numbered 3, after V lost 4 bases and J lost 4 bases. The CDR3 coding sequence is TGTGCCAGCAGCTACAGGGGCGGCACTGAAGCTTTCTTT. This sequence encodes CASSYRGGTEAFF. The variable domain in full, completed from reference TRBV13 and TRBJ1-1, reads AAGVIQSPRHLIKEKRETATLKCYPIPRHDTVYWYQQGPGQDPQFLISFYEKMQSDKGSIPDRFSAQQFSDYHSELNMSSLELGDSALYFCASSYRGGTEAFFGQGTRLTVV.

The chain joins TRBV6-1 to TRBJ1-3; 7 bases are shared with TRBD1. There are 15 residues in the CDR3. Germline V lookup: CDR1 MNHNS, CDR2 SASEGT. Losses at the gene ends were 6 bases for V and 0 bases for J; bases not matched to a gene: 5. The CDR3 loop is CASRLQGFSGNTIYF. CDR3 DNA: TGTGCCAGCAGGCTACAGGGGTTCTCTGGAAACACCATATATTTT.

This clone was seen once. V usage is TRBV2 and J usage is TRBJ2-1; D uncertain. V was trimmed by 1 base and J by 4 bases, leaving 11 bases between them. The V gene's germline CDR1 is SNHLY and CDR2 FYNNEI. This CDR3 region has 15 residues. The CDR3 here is CASSEEVTRYNEQFF. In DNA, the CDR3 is TGTGCCAGCAGTGAAGAGGTAACTCGGTACAATGAGCAGTTCTTC.